A selection of T cell receptor beta chains follows, all from one sample in a study of T cell responses to AZD1222 COVID-19 vaccine. Using immunoSEQ multiplex PCR, the repertoire was profiled, and TCRdb retains in-frame clones only, with some absent. The table includes about 77,000 clones, 92% detected once. The sequencing used peripheral blood, collected 28 days after the second AZD1222 dose. The receptors were gathered from an adult who received the AZD1222 COVID-19 vaccine. CDR3s include the opening cysteine and the closing phenylalanine or tryptophan. A D gene is named only where the DNA matches it firmly. Rows give clone size only sometimes, using once, few, many, or a class for an expanded clone.

clone_size | d_call | j_call | v_call | cdr3_aa | cdr3_nt
NA | NA | TRBJ2-1 | TRBV24-1 | CATSGPIGDEQFF | TGTGCCACCAGTGGTCCTATAGGGGATGAGCAGTTCTTC
NA | TRBD1 | TRBJ2-7 | TRBV27 | CASTTGQGNYEQYF | TGTGCCAGCACTACGGGACAGGGGAACTACGAGCAGTACTTC
NA | TRBD1 | TRBJ1-4 | TRBV5-6 | CASSLRQGVVNEKLFF | TGTGCCAGCAGCTTACGACAGGGCGTCGTAAATGAAAAACTGTTTTTT
NA | TRBD2 | TRBJ2-5 | TRBV11-2 | CASSLRLAEPQETQYF | TGTGCCAGCAGCCTCAGACTAGCGGAGCCTCAAGAGACCCAGTACTTC
NA | NA | TRBJ1-5 | TRBV4-3 | CASSQDRDSNQPQHF | TGCGCCAGCAGCCAAGATCGTGATAGCAATCAGCCCCAGCATTTT
NA | NA | TRBJ1-2 | TRBV12-3/TRBV12-4 | CASSPAATDGYTF | TGTGCCAGCAGTCCGGCAGCCACGGATGGCTACACCTTC
NA | TRBD1 | TRBJ1-4 | TRBV2 | CASYRGTNEKLFF | TGTGCCAGTTACAGGGGAACTAATGAAAAACTGTTTTTT
NA | TRBD1 | TRBJ1-1 | TRBV6-2/TRBV6-3 | CASSLTGENTEAFF | TGTGCCAGCAGTTTGACAGGGGAGAACACTGAAGCTTTCTTT
NA | NA | TRBJ1-2 | TRBV5-6 | CASSLTGIPYGYTF | TGTGCCAGCAGCTTGACAGGGATACCCTATGGCTACACCTTC
NA | NA | TRBJ2-7 | TRBV27 | CASTAAGGLSEQYF | TGTGCCAGCACCGCGGCAGGAGGACTCTCCGAGCAGTACTTC
NA | NA | TRBJ1-6 | TRBV5-4 | CASSLRQNSPLHF | TGTGCCAGCAGCTTGCGACAGAATTCACCCCTCCACTTT
few | TRBD1 | TRBJ2-7 | TRBV5-6 | CASSFFLDREAAYEQYF | TGTGCCAGCAGCTTTTTCCTGGACAGGGAGGCAGCCTACGAGCAGTACTTC
NA | NA | TRBJ1-1 | TRBV4-3 | CASSHGETEAFF | TGCGCCAGCAGCCACGGTGAAACTGAAGCTTTCTTT
NA | TRBD1 | TRBJ1-2 | TRBV19 | CASNDRGSNYGYTF | TGTGCCAGCAACGACAGGGGGAGTAACTATGGCTACACCTTC
NA | TRBD2 | TRBJ2-7 | TRBV15 | CATSQPTSESSYEQYF | TGTGCCACCAGCCAACCTACTAGCGAGAGCTCCTACGAGCAGTACTTC
NA | TRBD2 | TRBJ2-1 | TRBV7-3 | CASSPNPPGTSGRAGYNEQFF | TGTGCCAGCAGCCCCAACCCCCCCGGGACTAGCGGGAGGGCTGGCTACAATGAGCAGTTCTTC